This T cell receptor (beta chain) was sequenced for a study of CD8+CD57+ T cells in acquired aplastic anemia (dated by TCRdb to 2016 to 2019). About the study as a whole: DNA extracted from sorted CD4+ and CD8+ cells had a mean of roughly 3.4 ug, with a range of roughly 0.17 to 30 ug. For healthy donor samples, the average read count was around 10 million for CD4+ cells and approximately 11 million for CD8+ cells.

TCR repertoires of sorted CD4+ and CD8+ blood T cells from severe aplastic anemia patients and healthy subjects were deep-sequenced in the study. Ficoll-Paque density gradient centrifugation was used to isolate peripheral blood mononuclear cells. Before DNA extraction, CD4+ and CD8+ T cells were sorted with FACS or magnetic beads. Profiling of TCR beta VDJ combinations and CDR3 sequences used genomic DNA as the template. TCR repertoire sequencing was run on an Illumina HiSeq 2000. Processing in the source paper ran as follows. TRBV/TRBJ rearrangement plots, CDR3 size and DJ length profiles, and Simpson's diversity index were used to evaluate the repertoires. The most abundant DNA sequence in the deep sequencing data was taken as the immunodominant clone. CDR3 amino acid sequences were screened for sharing across subjects and compared with published repertoires and the VDJdb database. The public reads were quality trimmed at Q25 with fastp and then assembled into clones with MiXCR by TCRdb, keeping productive beta chains. Rows merge per CDR3 protein into single entries with the most common DNA and genes. Clone size and V and J calls follow TCRdb, not the original study. The table for this sample lists around 180,000 distinct CDR3 sequences; 60% to 70% of them were counted only once. Of the sample, about 41% falls within the top ten clones.

Study-wide findings and limitations: No significant difference in CD8+ Simpson's diversity was found between patients and healthy controls (P=0.060). Twenty-nine CD8+ CDR3 sequences were found in both patients and controls but appeared to be highly expressed in patients and within the immunodominant clones of the patients.

The CDR3 sequence holds 15 residues, the cysteine and phenylalanine included. Here the CDR3 DNA is all that survives: 45 bases in frame from base 1. CDR1 and CDR2 are read off the germline V gene (reference sequence) as SEHNR and FQNEAQ. A remark on this clonotype: What this receptor recognizes is not known. The germline gene is not matched at one end of the junction; a read error may be the cause.

The source is a human donor in good health. The chain was built from TRBV7-9 and TRBJ2-7, with 9 bases in between that match TRBD2. Material: sorted CD4+, CD8+, or CD8+CD57+ T cells (not recorded which) from PBMCs. The bases read TGCGCCAGCAGCCCAGGGACTAGCCTCGACTACGAGCAGTACTTC. Translated, it reads CASSPGTSLDYEQYF.